A single sample is the source of the 9 T cell receptor beta chains below, sequenced in a study of T cells in localized non-small cell lung cancer. TCRdb's copy holds only in-frame clones and misses some; the assay was immunoSEQ multiplex PCR. The sample lists around 10,000 clones, around 30% occurring once. The material was lung tumor tissue, obtained before any cancer treatment. These receptors were taken from a man aged 35-75 years with stage I lung adenocarcinoma.

The V and J genes are TRBV30 and TRBJ2-6; TRBD1 aligns across 10 bases. The V gene end was trimmed by 0 bases and the J gene end by 4 bases; junction bases not matched to a gene: 15. Germline V gives CDR1 GTSNPN, CDR2 SVGIG (reference sequence). The CDR3 consists of 20 residues. The CDR3 DNA follows: TGTGCCTGGAGTGTATATTATTTCGGGGACAGGGGCCCCGGGGCCAACGTCCTGACTTTC. This codes for CAWSVYYFGDRGPGANVLTF.

This clone was observed a few times. This chain links TRBV6-8 with TRBJ2-2; 10 bases line up with TRBD2. The CDR3 is 16 residues long. From germline, CDR1 is MNHGY and CDR2 SAAAGT. After removal of 7 bases from V and 4 bases from J, the junction contained 9 bases not matched to a gene. The chain's CDR3 is CASILSGGASTGELFF. In DNA, the CDR3 is TGTGCCAGCATCCTGAGCGGGGGGGCGAGCACCGGGGAGCTGTTTTTT.

The chain combines TRBV15 with TRBJ2-7; 9 bases match TRBD2. The CDR3 totals 17 residues. CDR1 and CDR2 from the germline V gene are LNHNV and YYDKDF (reference sequence). Trimming took 2 bases from V and 1 from J; bases not matched to a gene: 9. This chain's CDR3 is CATSRPSSSGVSYEQYF. CDR3 sequence (DNA): TGTGCCACCAGCAGACCCTCTTCTAGCGGGGTGTCCTACGAGCAGTACTTC.

This clone was observed a few times. The gene calls are TRBV6-8 and TRBJ1-5; D gene uncertain. V lost 1 base to trimming and J lost 9 bases, with 10 bases between them. CDR3 length: 13 residues. Germline V gene sequence: CDR1 MNHGY, CDR2 SAAAGT. CDR3: CASSYFTGGPQHF. CDR3 coding DNA: TGTGCCAGCAGTTACTTTACCGGCGGGCCCCAGCATTTT.

This clone was seen many times. The sample contains more than one DNA sequence encoding this CDR3. V is TRBV11-3 and J is TRBJ2-5, with 7 bases lining up with TRBD2. CDR3 size: 15 residues. V lost 5 bases and J lost 0; bases outside the gene matches: 6. The germline V gene has CDR1 SGHNT and CDR2 YENEEA. Written as DNA, the CDR3 is TGTGCCAGCAGCGCCCTACTAGCGAACCAAGAGACCCAGTACTTC. Its translation is CASSALLANQETQYF. The complete variable domain, with remaining parts taken from reference TRBV11-3 and TRBJ2-5, reads EAGVVQSPRYKIIEKKQPVAFWCNPISGHNTLYWYLQNLGQGPELLIRYENEEAVDDSQLPKDRFSAERLKGVDSTLKIQPAELGDSAVYLCASSALLANQETQYFGPGTRLLVL.

The J gene is TRBJ1-1, the V gene TRBV11-3, with D possibly TRBD1 on 5 matching bases. The CDR3 extends over 14 amino acids. Germline assignment: CDR1 SGHNT and CDR2 YENEEA. V was trimmed by 5 bases and J by 1 base, leaving 11 bases between them. In DNA form, the CDR3 reads TGTGCCAGCAGCCCACCCGGGGCGAACACTGAAGCTTTCTTT. Protein: CASSPPGANTEAFF.

The chain is built from TRBV18 and TRBJ1-6; 7 nucleotides line up with TRBD1. This CDR3 is 15 amino acids long. Germline loops: CDR1 KGHSH, CDR2 LQKENI. The V gene end was trimmed by 6 bases and the J gene end by 7 bases; junction bases not matched to a gene: 9. Here the CDR3 reads CASSPGTAENSPLHF. CDR3 DNA sequence: TGTGCCAGCTCCCCAGGGACAGCCGAGAATTCACCCCTCCACTTT.

This clone was counted between two and nine times. This chain connects TRBV6-8 to TRBJ1-2; D is undetermined. Germline V gene data show CDR1 as MNHGY and CDR2 as SAAAGT. This CDR3 is 13 amino acids long. Trimming left V 5 bases short and J 0 bases short, with 7 bases between. CDR3 amino acids: CASSRTANYGYTF. The DNA of the CDR3 is TGTGCCAGCAGTCGGACGGCTAACTATGGCTACACCTTC.

In its sample, this clone is medium-sized. V is TRBV6-8 and J is TRBJ1-3; D possibly corresponds to TRBD1 (5 bases). Trimming removed 6 bases from V and 0 bases from J, with 12 bases in between. Germline V gives CDR1 MNHGY, CDR2 SAAAGT. The CDR3 consists of 15 residues. The DNA of the CDR3 is TGTGCCAGCAGGGGGGACCGTAGCTCTGGAAACACCATATATTTT. It specifies CASRGDRSSGNTIYF.